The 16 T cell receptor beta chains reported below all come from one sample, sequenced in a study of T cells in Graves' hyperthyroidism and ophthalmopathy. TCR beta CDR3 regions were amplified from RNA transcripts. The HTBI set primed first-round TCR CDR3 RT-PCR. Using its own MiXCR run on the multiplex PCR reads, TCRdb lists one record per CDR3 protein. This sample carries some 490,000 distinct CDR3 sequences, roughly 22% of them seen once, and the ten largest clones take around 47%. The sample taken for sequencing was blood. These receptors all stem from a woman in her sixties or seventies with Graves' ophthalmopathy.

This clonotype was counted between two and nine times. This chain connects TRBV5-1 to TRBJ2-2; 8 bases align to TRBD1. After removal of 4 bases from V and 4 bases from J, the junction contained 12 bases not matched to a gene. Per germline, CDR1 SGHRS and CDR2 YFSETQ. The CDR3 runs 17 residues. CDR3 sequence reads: CASSTRQGPSGTGELFF. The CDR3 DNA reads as TGCGCCAGCAGCACCCGACAGGGGCCGTCCGGCACCGGGGAGCTGTTTTTT.

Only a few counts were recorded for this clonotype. The CDR3 DNA sequence: TGTGCCAGCAGTGTTGAGGGATATAATTCACCCCTCCACTTT. Its protein product is CASSVEGYNSPLHF. The V and J genes are TRBV2 and TRBJ1-6; D remains unclear. The CDR3 totals 14 residues. The germline gives CDR1 SNHLY, CDR2 FYNNEI. V gave up 4 bases and J gave up 4 bases, with 8 bases separating them. The full variable domain, completed using reference TRBV2 and TRBJ1-6, is EPEVTQTPSHQVTQMGQEVILRCVPISNHLYFYWYRQILGQKVEFLVSFYNNEISEKSEIFDDQFSVERPDGSNFTLKIRSTKLEDSAMYFCASSVEGYNSPLHFGNGTRLTVT.

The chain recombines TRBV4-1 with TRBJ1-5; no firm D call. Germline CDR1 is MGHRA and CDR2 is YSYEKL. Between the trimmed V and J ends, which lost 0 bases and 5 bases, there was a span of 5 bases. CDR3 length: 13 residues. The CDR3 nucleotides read TGCGCCAGCAGCCAAGACGTAGATCAGCCCCAGCATTTT. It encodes CASSQDVDQPQHF.

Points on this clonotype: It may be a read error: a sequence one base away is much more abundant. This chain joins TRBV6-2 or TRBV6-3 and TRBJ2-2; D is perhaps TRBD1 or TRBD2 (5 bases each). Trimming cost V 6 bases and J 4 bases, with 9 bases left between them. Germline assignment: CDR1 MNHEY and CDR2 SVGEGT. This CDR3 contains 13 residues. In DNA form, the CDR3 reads TGTGCCAGCAGGCCAGGGAGCACCGGGGAGCTGTTTTTT. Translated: CASRPGSTGELFF.

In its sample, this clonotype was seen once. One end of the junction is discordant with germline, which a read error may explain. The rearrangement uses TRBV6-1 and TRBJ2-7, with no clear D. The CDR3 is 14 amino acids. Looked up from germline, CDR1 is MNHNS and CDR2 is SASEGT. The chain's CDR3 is CASSESRQVYGQYF. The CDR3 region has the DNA TGTGCCAGCAGTGAATCGCGCCAGGTCTACGGGCAGTACTTC.

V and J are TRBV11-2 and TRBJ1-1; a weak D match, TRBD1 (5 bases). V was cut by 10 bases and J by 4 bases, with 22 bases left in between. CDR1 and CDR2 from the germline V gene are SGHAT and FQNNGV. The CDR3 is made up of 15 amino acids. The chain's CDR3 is CATLEREGQGTEAFF. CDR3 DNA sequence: TGTGCCACTCTCGAGCGGGAGGGCCAGGGCACTGAAGCTTTCTTT. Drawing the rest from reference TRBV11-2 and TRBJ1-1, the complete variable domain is EAGVAQSPRYKIIEKRQSVAFWCNPISGHATLYWYQQILGQGPKLLIQFQNNGVVDDSQLPKDRFSAERLKGVDSTLKIQPAKLEDSAVYLCATLEREGQGTEAFFGQGTRLTVV.

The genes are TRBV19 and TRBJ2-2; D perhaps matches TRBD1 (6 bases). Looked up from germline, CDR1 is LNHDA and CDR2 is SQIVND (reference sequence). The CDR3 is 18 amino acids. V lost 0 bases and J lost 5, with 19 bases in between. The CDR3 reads CASSIDLTTGVRTGELFF. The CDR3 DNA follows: TGTGCCAGTAGTATAGACCTAACGACAGGTGTTCGGACCGGGGAGCTGTTTTTT.

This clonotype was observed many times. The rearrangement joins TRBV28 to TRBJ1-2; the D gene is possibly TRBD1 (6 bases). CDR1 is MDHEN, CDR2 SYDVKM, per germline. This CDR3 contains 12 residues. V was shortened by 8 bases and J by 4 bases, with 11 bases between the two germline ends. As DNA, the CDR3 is TGTGCCAGCCAGGGGCTCGGCTATGGCTACACCTTC. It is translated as CASQGLGYGYTF.

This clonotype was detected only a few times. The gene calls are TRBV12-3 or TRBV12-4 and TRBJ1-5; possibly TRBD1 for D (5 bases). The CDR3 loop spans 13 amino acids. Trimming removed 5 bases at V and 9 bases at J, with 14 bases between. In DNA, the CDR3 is TGTGCCAGCAGTCAACAGGAGAGGAGGCCCCAGCATTTT. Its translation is CASSQQERRPQHF.

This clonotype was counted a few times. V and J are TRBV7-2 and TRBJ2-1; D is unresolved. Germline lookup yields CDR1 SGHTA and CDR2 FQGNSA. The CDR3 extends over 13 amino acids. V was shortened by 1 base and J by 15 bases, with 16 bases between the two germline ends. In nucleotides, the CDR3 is TGTGCCAGCAGCTTAGAGGTCAACGCGAAGTGGTTCTTC. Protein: CASSLEVNAKWFF.

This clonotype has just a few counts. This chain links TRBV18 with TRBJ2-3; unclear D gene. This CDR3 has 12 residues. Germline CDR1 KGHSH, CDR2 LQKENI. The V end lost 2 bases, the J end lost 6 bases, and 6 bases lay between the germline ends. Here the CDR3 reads CASSPGMDTQYF. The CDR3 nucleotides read TGTGCCAGCTCACCAGGCATGGATACGCAGTATTTT.

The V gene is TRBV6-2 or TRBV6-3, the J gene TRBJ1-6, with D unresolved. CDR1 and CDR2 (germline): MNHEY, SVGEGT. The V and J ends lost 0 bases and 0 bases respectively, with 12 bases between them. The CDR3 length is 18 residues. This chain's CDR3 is CASSYSRITASYNSPLHF. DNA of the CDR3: TGTGCCAGCAGTTACTCAAGGATCACGGCCTCCTATAATTCACCCCTCCACTTT.

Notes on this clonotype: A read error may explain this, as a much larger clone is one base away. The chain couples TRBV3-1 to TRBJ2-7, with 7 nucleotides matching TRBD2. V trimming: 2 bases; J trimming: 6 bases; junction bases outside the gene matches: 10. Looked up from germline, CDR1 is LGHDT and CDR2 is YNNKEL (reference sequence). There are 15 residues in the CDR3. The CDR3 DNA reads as TGTGCCAGCAGCCAATGGCTCGCGGGAGTCAGCGAGCAGTACTTC. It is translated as CASSQWLAGVSEQYF.

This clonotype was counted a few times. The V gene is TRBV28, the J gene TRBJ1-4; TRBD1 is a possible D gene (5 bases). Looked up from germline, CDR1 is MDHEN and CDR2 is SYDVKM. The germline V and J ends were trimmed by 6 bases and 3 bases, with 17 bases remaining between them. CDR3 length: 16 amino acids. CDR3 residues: CASSRIAGTPNEKLFF. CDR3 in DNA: TGTGCCAGCAGCCGGATCGCGGGGACTCCTAATGAAAAACTGTTTTTT.

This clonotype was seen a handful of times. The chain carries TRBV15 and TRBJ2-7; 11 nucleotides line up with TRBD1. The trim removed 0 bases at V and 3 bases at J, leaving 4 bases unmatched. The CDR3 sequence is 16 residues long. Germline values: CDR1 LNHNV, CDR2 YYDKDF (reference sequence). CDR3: CATSREDRGPYYEQYF. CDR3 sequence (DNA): TGTGCCACCAGCAGAGAGGACAGGGGGCCCTACTACGAGCAGTACTTC.

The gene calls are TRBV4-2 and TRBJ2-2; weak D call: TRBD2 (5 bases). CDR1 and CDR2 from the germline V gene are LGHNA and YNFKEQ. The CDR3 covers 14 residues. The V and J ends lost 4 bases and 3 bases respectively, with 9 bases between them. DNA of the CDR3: TGTGCCAGCAGCCGGGAGTTTTACACCGGGGAGCTGTTTTTT. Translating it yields CASSREFYTGELFF.